These 16 T cell receptor beta chains came from one sample sequenced in a study of T cell responses to AZD1222 COVID-19 vaccine (dated by TCRdb to 2020 to 2023). The library was generated by the immunoSEQ multiplex PCR assay. The immuneACCESS repertoire file appears here via TCRdb, limited to in-frame rearrangements. These files lack a portion of the clones; in checked studies, under half of the deficit traces to unresolved V genes, and the cause of the others is not known. The sample table contains about 93,000 clones; only one count was recorded for 80% to 90% of them. The ten largest make up about 2.4% of the sample. The sample's time point label, in plain terms: about 28 days (+/-7) after the second vaccine dose. The material sequenced was peripheral blood, taken 28 days after the second AZD1222 dose. These receptors all stem from an adult who received the AZD1222 COVID-19 vaccine.

The chain combines TRBV10-3 with TRBJ1-4; possible D gene TRBD1, 6 bases. Germline-derived CDR1 and CDR2 are ENHRY and SYGVKD. Trimming cost V 10 bases and J 0 bases, with 12 bases left between them. CDR3 length: 14 amino acids. The DNA of the CDR3 is TGTGCCACCTCAGCAGGGGCAACTAATGAAAAACTGTTTTTT. This sequence encodes CATSAGATNEKLFF.

The chain employs TRBV12-5 and TRBJ2-2; D is unresolved. V lost 3 bases and J 0 bases, leaving 8 bases between the germline ends. CDR1 and CDR2 (germline): LGHNT, FRNRAP. CDR3 length equals 15 residues. The CDR3 loop is CASGLGQSNTGELFF. DNA of the CDR3: TGTGCTAGTGGTTTAGGGCAGTCGAACACCGGGGAGCTGTTTTTT.

The rearrangement joins TRBV5-4 to TRBJ2-3; 10 bases map to TRBD1. From germline, CDR1 is SGHNT and CDR2 YYREEE (reference sequence). V shed 1 base, J shed 6 bases, and the junction held 8 bases outside the gene matches. The CDR3 length is 16 residues. The chain's CDR3 is CASSLPGTGELDTQYF. The CDR3 DNA reads TGTGCCAGCAGCTTGCCCGGGACAGGGGAATTGGATACGCAGTATTTT.

V is TRBV18 and J is TRBJ1-2, with TRBD1 identical over 10 bases. The CDR3 loop spans 16 amino acids. Germline values: CDR1 KGHSH, CDR2 LQKENI. With V trimmed by 4 bases and J by 0 bases, 5 bases remained unmatched. The CDR3 coding sequence is TGTGCCAGCTCACTGGGGACAGGGGATTCTAACTATGGCTACACCTTC. It yields the protein CASSLGTGDSNYGYTF.

This chain links TRBV10-3 with TRBJ1-1, with TRBD1 identical over 7 bases. The CDR3 is 16 amino acids. Germline V gene sequence: CDR1 ENHRY, CDR2 SYGVKD. The ends lost 3 bases at V and 0 bases at J; junction bases unmatched: 7. The CDR3 reads CAISEIQGTVNTEAFF. The CDR3 region has the DNA TGTGCCATCAGTGAAATACAGGGGACCGTGAACACTGAAGCTTTCTTT.

Written as DNA, the CDR3 is TGTGCCAGCAGTCCAGAACCTACAGGGCACCCTGGAAACACCATATATTTT. It encodes CASSPEPTGHPGNTIYF. V gene TRBV27 combines with J gene TRBJ1-3; TRBD1 might be the D (6 bases). The CDR3 runs 17 residues. Germline loops: CDR1 MNHEY, CDR2 SMNVEV (reference sequence). Between the trimmed V and J ends, which lost 5 bases and 2 bases, there was a span of 19 bases.

V and J are TRBV11-2 and TRBJ1-6, with D perhaps matching TRBD1 (6 bases). The CDR3 contains 15 residues. V dropped 4 bases and J dropped 6 bases, with 13 bases sitting between them. Germline loops: CDR1 SGHAT, CDR2 FQNNGV. The CDR3, as DNA: TGTGCCAGCAGCTCGACTACAGGGCGTAATTCACCCCTCCACTTT. It yields the protein CASSSTTGRNSPLHF.

This clone was recorded a few times. This chain joins TRBV7-9 and TRBJ1-1, with D unclear. V was pared by 1 base and J by 5 bases, with 11 bases between. The CDR3 has 14 residues. The germline V gene has CDR1 SEHNR and CDR2 FQNEAQ (reference sequence). In DNA, the CDR3 is TGTGCCAGCAGCTTAGAGGTGGGGTGGACTGAAGCTTTCTTT. This gives the protein CASSLEVGWTEAFF.

CDR3 loop: CASSFGPTMTEAFF. The CDR3 DNA reads as TGTGCCAGCAGCTTTGGTCCTACAATGACTGAAGCTTTCTTT. The genes are TRBV7-2 and TRBJ1-1, with no clear D. Germline V CDR1 and CDR2: SGHTA, FQGNSA. The CDR3 runs to 14 residues. V was trimmed by 3 bases and J by 5 bases, leaving 13 bases between them.

The chain employs TRBV6-6 and TRBJ1-2; TRBD1 might be the D (6 bases). The CDR3 totals 12 residues. V was cut by 4 bases and J by 7 bases, with 10 bases left in between. Germline V gene sequence: CDR1 MNHNY, CDR2 SVGAGI (reference sequence). CDR3 residues: CASSSGQFGYTF. CDR3 coding DNA: TGTGCCAGCAGTTCCGGACAGTTTGGCTACACCTTC.

The rearrangement uses TRBV6-5 and TRBJ2-7; TRBD2 is a possible D gene (5 bases). Trimming stripped 0 bases from V and 5 bases from J, with 11 bases between. The CDR3 sequence is 14 residues long. Germline CDR1 MNHEY, CDR2 SVGAGI. The CDR3 here is CASSYSEGTNEQYF. The CDR3 DNA reads TGTGCCAGCAGTTACTCAGAGGGAACGAACGAGCAGTACTTC.

The chain uses TRBV12-3 or TRBV12-4 and TRBJ2-7; D gene uncertain. CDR3 length: 13 amino acids. The V end was cut by 6 bases, the J end by 7 bases, with 16 bases between. This CDR3 is CASSLLFLGEQYF. DNA of the CDR3: TGTGCCAGCAGCTTACTATTCTTGGGAGAGCAGTACTTC.

V gene TRBV5-4 combines with J gene TRBJ1-4; 8 nucleotides agree with TRBD1. V dropped 4 bases and J dropped 0; count of bases not matched to a gene: 8. Looked up from germline, CDR1 is SGHNT and CDR2 is YYREEE (reference sequence). CDR3 length equals 17 residues. This CDR3 is CASSRQGSGATNEKLFF. The CDR3, as DNA: TGTGCCAGCAGCCGACAGGGGTCAGGGGCAACTAATGAAAAACTGTTTTTT.

This chain connects TRBV24-1 to TRBJ1-4; 10 nucleotides align to TRBD1. The CDR3 loop spans 18 amino acids. After removal of 3 bases from V and 5 bases from J, the junction contained 11 bases not matched to a gene. Germline assignment: CDR1 KGHDR and CDR2 SFDVKD. The CDR3 is CATSDESGTGVRNEKLFF. The CDR3 nucleotides are TGTGCCACCAGTGATGAGTCCGGGACAGGGGTTCGGAATGAAAAACTGTTTTTT.

This sequence joins TRBV4-3 and TRBJ2-1, with D possibly being TRBD2 (5 bases). This CDR3 spans 15 amino acids. The germline V gene encodes CDR1 LGHNA and CDR2 YSLEER. The V end lost 1 base, the J end lost 0 bases, and 7 bases lay between the germline ends. This chain's CDR3 is CASSQGESSYNEQFF. Here the CDR3 DNA reads TGCGCCAGCAGCCAAGGGGAGAGCTCCTACAATGAGCAGTTCTTC.

This clone is a singleton in its sample. V gene TRBV6-5 combines with J gene TRBJ1-1, with 7 bases that match TRBD1. The germline V gene encodes CDR1 MNHEY and CDR2 SVGAGI. Losses at the gene ends were 7 bases for V and 6 bases for J; bases not matched to a gene: 8. This CDR3 comprises 13 residues. In DNA form, the CDR3 reads TGTGCCAGCACCCCGGGAAGGGGGCCTGAAGCTTTCTTT. Translating gives CASTPGRGPEAFF.